What follows are 23 T cell receptor beta chains derived from one specimen sequenced in a study of technical replicates of blood from a handful of donors. Profiled with immunoSEQ multiplex PCR; TCRdb holds only in-frame clones, not every one. The sample has more than 11,000 clones; 85% are singletons. The material sequenced was PBMCs. These receptors all stem from a human donor in good health.

This chain links TRBV4-1 with TRBJ2-7; TRBD2 is a possible D gene (5 bases). Germline V CDR1 and CDR2: MGHRA, YSYEKL. Trimming cost V 0 bases and J 3 bases, with 15 bases left between them. This CDR3 has 16 amino acids. CDR3 bases: TGCGCCAGCAGCCAAGATCCCCCGGGGTTTGGCTACGAGCAGTACTTC. Translated: CASSQDPPGFGYEQYF.

The V and J genes are TRBV19 and TRBJ1-2; TRBD1 matches 7 bases. This CDR3 region has 16 residues. With 3 bases clipped from V and 2 bases from J, the junction kept 9 bases outside the gene matches. The V gene's germline CDR1 is LNHDA and CDR2 SQIVND (reference sequence). Written as DNA, the CDR3 is TGTGCCAGTAGTATCCCACGCCCAGGGGGAAACTATGGCTACACCTTC. This translates into CASSIPRPGGNYGYTF.

The gene calls are TRBV7-2 and TRBJ2-5; TRBD2 agrees at 15 bases. Germline trimming cut 5 bases from V and 4 bases from J; bases unmatched to any gene: 2. The CDR3 runs to 15 residues. From germline, CDR1 is SGHTA and CDR2 FQGNSA. CDR3 in DNA: TGTGCCAGCAGCGGGGGACTAGCGGGAGGAGAGACCCAGTACTTC. This translates into CASSGGLAGGETQYF.

The chain carries TRBV18 and TRBJ2-1, with 13 bases lining up with TRBD2. This CDR3 is built from 17 residues. With V trimmed by 6 bases and J by 0 bases, 5 bases remained unmatched. Germline assignment: CDR1 KGHSH and CDR2 LQKENI. The CDR3 sequence is CASSPTSGGFSYNEQFF. CDR3 DNA: TGTGCCAGCTCTCCGACTAGCGGGGGGTTCTCCTACAATGAGCAGTTCTTC.

The V and J genes are TRBV5-8 and TRBJ2-1; the D gene is possibly TRBD2 (6 bases). V was trimmed by 0 bases and J by 10 bases, leaving 11 bases between them. The germline V gene has CDR1 SGHTS and CDR2 YDEGEE. This CDR3 region has 13 residues. The CDR3 is CASSLGGVGEQFF. For the CDR3, the DNA is TGTGCCAGCAGCTTGGGGGGGGTTGGCGAGCAGTTCTTC.

This sequence joins TRBV11-2 and TRBJ2-7; D not resolved. Trimming took off 2 bases at V and 7 bases at J, with 18 bases between the two ends. The CDR3 totals 15 residues. Germline CDR1 reads SGHAT; CDR2 reads FQNNGV. The DNA of the CDR3 is TGTGCCAGCAGCTTACTCGGGTCCACGACGGGTGAGCAGTACTTC. Translating it yields CASSLLGSTTGEQYF.

V and J are TRBV19 and TRBJ1-2; the D gene is possibly TRBD1 (6 bases). The CDR3 is 15 amino acids. Germline CDR1 reads LNHDA; CDR2 reads SQIVND (reference sequence). V was clipped by 4 bases and J by 4 bases, with 16 bases between them. The CDR3 sequence: CASSTPGGRGYGYTF. CDR3 DNA sequence: TGTGCCAGTAGTACGCCGGGGGGGCGCGGCTATGGCTACACCTTC. Full variable domain (missing parts from reference TRBV19 and TRBJ1-2): DGGITQSPKYLFRKEGQNVTLSCEQNLNHDAMYWYRQDPGQGLRLIYYSQIVNDFQKGDIAEGYSVSREKKESFPLTVTSAQKNPTAFYLCASSTPGGRGYGYTFGSGTRLTVV.

The chain links TRBV18 to TRBJ2-3; TRBD1 aligns across 8 bases. In germline, CDR1 is KGHSH, CDR2 LQKENI. This CDR3 spans 17 amino acids. V was pared by 3 bases and J by 4 bases, with 12 bases of the junction left unmatched. Here the CDR3 reads CASSPFRDRTLSDTQYF. CDR3 nucleotide sequence: TGTGCCAGCTCACCCTTCCGGGACAGGACATTATCAGATACGCAGTATTTT.

The rearrangement links TRBV5-6 to TRBJ2-5; 9 positions match TRBD2. The trim removed 1 base at V and 2 bases at J, leaving 3 bases unmatched. The germline V gene encodes CDR1 SGHDT and CDR2 YYEEEE. This CDR3 is 15 amino acids long. The CDR3 region has the DNA TGTGCCAGCAGCTTGCAGCTAGCGGGGCAAGAGACCCAGTACTTC. Its protein is CASSLQLAGQETQYF.

The V call is TRBV6-5, the J call TRBJ1-2; D is unclear. The CDR3 sequence is 15 residues long. The V gene's germline CDR1 is MNHEY and CDR2 SVGAGI. V gave up 6 bases and J gave up 1 base, with 15 bases separating them. CDR3 in amino acids: CASRITANHNYGYTF. CDR3 nucleotide sequence: TGTGCCAGCAGGATAACAGCAAACCATAACTATGGCTACACCTTC.

DNA of the CDR3: TGTGCCAGCAGTCCACGGACAGGGGTACCTGAAGCTTTCTTT. It translates to CASSPRTGVPEAFF. This sequence joins TRBV27 and TRBJ1-1; TRBD1 matches 9 bases. V shed 5 bases and J 6 bases; nucleotides not matched to a gene: 7. This CDR3 has 14 residues. The germline gives CDR1 MNHEY, CDR2 SMNVEV (reference sequence).

The chain joins TRBV27 to TRBJ1-1; 7 bases agree with TRBD1. The CDR3 spans 12 residues. Germline V lookup: CDR1 MNHEY, CDR2 SMNVEV (reference sequence). The V segment lost 4 bases and the J segment 4 bases; nucleotides outside the gene matches: 0. The CDR3 here is CASSSGGTEAFF. The CDR3 region has the DNA TGTGCCAGCAGTTCAGGGGGCACTGAAGCTTTCTTT.

V is TRBV10-2 and J is TRBJ1-5; D remains unclear. The CDR3 consists of 14 residues. Germline CDR1 and CDR2: WSHSY and SAAADI. The germline V and J ends were trimmed by 4 bases and 1 base, with 8 bases remaining between them. The DNA of the CDR3 is TGCGCCAGCAGTGCCGGTCTAAGCAATCAGCCCCAGCATTTT. It translates to CASSAGLSNQPQHF.

The chain carries TRBV29-1 and TRBJ2-1; TRBD1 might be the D (6 bases). The CDR3 loop spans 12 amino acids. Deletions cut 3 bases from V and 9 bases from J, with 12 bases between. Germline values: CDR1 SQVTM, CDR2 ANQGSEA. CDR3 sequence (DNA): TGCAGCGTTGAGTATGGGGGCAGTGAGCAGTTCTTC. It specifies CSVEYGGSEQFF.

The chain uses TRBV25-1 and TRBJ1-4, with D possibly matching TRBD1 (5 bases). The CDR3 spans 17 residues. Germline values: CDR1 MGHDK, CDR2 SYGVNS. V gave up 5 bases and J gave up 3 bases, with 19 bases separating them. Here the CDR3 DNA reads TGTGCCAGCAGTCCAAATCCTGGGGGGAAAGCTAATGAAAAACTGTTTTTT. Its protein product is CASSPNPGGKANEKLFF.

This clone was seen only a few times. This chain uses TRBV28 with TRBJ1-1, with TRBD1 as a possible D gene (6 bases). In germline, CDR1 is MDHEN, CDR2 SYDVKM. V lost 4 bases to trimming and J lost 10 bases, with 13 bases between them. This CDR3 is 12 amino acids long. This CDR3 is CASSWEQGRAFF. DNA of the CDR3: TGTGCCAGCAGTTGGGAACAGGGAAGAGCTTTCTTT. Complete variable domain (other parts from reference TRBV28 and TRBJ1-1): DVKVTQSSRYLVKRTGEKVFLECVQDMDHENMFWYRQDPGLGLRLIYFSYDVKMKEKGDIPEGYSVSREKKERFSLILESASTNQTSMYLCASSWEQGRAFFGQGTRLTVV.

The gene calls are TRBV27 and TRBJ2-5; perhaps TRBD1 as D (5 bases). Germline lookup yields CDR1 MNHEY and CDR2 SMNVEV (reference sequence). The CDR3 extends over 16 amino acids. Trimming shortened V by 6 bases and J by 2 bases, and 19 bases separated the two germline ends. CDR3 amino acids: CASSPLPARQQETQYF. The CDR3 DNA reads as TGTGCCAGCAGCCCGTTGCCCGCGAGACAGCAAGAGACCCAGTACTTC.

DNA of the CDR3: TGTGCCAGCAGGTCCCTCAGGGACTTTGGCGAGCAGTACTTC. As protein: CASRSLRDFGEQYF. The chain is built from TRBV11-2 and TRBJ2-7, with D perhaps TRBD2 (6 bases). The CDR3 contains 14 residues. Between the trimmed V and J ends, which lost 6 bases and 6 bases, there was a span of 18 bases. The germline V gene has CDR1 SGHAT and CDR2 FQNNGV.

V and J are TRBV7-9 and TRBJ2-1, with TRBD2 identical over 7 bases. Germline CDR1 reads SEHNR; CDR2 reads FQNEAQ (reference sequence). V lost 4 bases, J lost 5 bases, and 11 bases stayed unmatched. This CDR3 region has 16 residues. Here the CDR3 reads CASSSYTSVLDNEQFF. The CDR3 region has the DNA TGTGCCAGCAGCTCCTACACTAGCGTTCTAGACAATGAGCAGTTCTTC.

This rearrangement joins TRBV19 to TRBJ2-5; D is ambiguous. V lost 0 bases and J lost 3, with 5 bases in between. The CDR3 extends over 13 amino acids. CDR1 is LNHDA and CDR2 is SQIVND in the germline V gene (reference sequence). CDR3 DNA sequence: TGTGCCAGTAGTATAGACAGGAAAGAGACCCAGTACTTC. This translates into CASSIDRKETQYF.

The J gene is TRBJ2-7, the V gene TRBV19, with 9 bases aligning to TRBD1. The CDR3 loop spans 14 amino acids. Germline V gene sequence: CDR1 LNHDA, CDR2 SQIVND (reference sequence). Trimming removed 5 bases from V and 4 bases from J; junction bases left unmatched: 6. The CDR3 DNA reads as TGTGCCAGTAGTTTTACCGGGACAGGGTACGAGCAGTACTTC. It codes for CASSFTGTGYEQYF.

This chain uses TRBV10-3 with TRBJ2-3; tentative D call: TRBD2 (6 bases). Germline CDR1 is ENHRY and CDR2 is SYGVKD. The CDR3 spans 16 residues. V was clipped by 2 bases and J by 3 bases, with 15 bases between them. The CDR3, as DNA: TGTGCCATCAGTGAGGGCCCAACGGAGGGAACAGATACGCAGTATTTT. Its translation: CAISEGPTEGTDTQYF.

The V call is TRBV30, the J call TRBJ1-2; 7 bases fit TRBD1. Germline values: CDR1 GTSNPN, CDR2 SVGIG (reference sequence). This CDR3 contains 14 residues. J was trimmed by 2 bases and V by 0 bases; bases with no gene match: 3. The CDR3 reads CAWSVNRGNYGYTF. The CDR3 DNA reads TGTGCCTGGAGTGTCAACAGGGGAAACTATGGCTACACCTTC.